The count of the clone carrying this TCR beta chain is one. The source of the sample is a study of control samples from healthy donors and cancer patients. Trimming cost V 4 bases and J 3 bases, with 12 bases left between them. This CDR3 is built from 14 residues. Germline V gene lookup returns CDR1 MNHEY and CDR2 SVGEGT. The method was immunoSEQ multiplex PCR; TCRdb's version includes in-frame clones alone and lacks a portion of them. The sample records around 160,000 clones, 93% being singletons. The sample comprised blood. This chain uses TRBV6-2 or TRBV6-3 with TRBJ1-2; TRBD1 might be the D (6 bases). The clonotype originates from a man aged 18 to 30 in good health. The DNA for the CDR3 is TGTGCCAGCAGTTCACTCGGACAGTACTATGGCTACACCTTC. This encodes CASSSLGQYYGYTF.